Below are 28 T cell receptor beta chains sequenced from a single sample in a study of shared clonotypes between healthy human individuals. Sequencing used immunoSEQ multiplex PCR; TCRdb keeps in-frame clones, though not all of them. The sample has under 600,000 clones, roughly 79% seen once. Sequencing input: PBMCs. Every receptor here comes from a woman aged 40 to 49 in good health. Some clones in this sample may be carry-over from other donors' samples.

The chain couples TRBV7-3 to TRBJ2-2; possibly TRBD1 or TRBD2 for D (5 bases each). V dropped 9 bases and J dropped 6 bases, with 8 bases sitting between them. Germline V gene data show CDR1 as SGHTA and CDR2 as FQGTGA. The CDR3 sequence is 11 residues long. The CDR3 DNA reads as TGTGCCAGTCAGGGAGCCGGGGAGCTGTTTTTT. This codes for CASQGAGELFF.

CDR3 sequence: CASSSRGQDTEAFF. CDR3 sequence (DNA): TGTGCCAGCAGTAGCAGGGGTCAGGACACTGAAGCTTTCTTT. The genes are TRBV6-1 and TRBJ1-1; TRBD1 is a possible D gene (6 bases). Trimming took 5 bases from V and 3 from J, leaving 13 bases between them. Germline loops: CDR1 MNHNS, CDR2 SASEGT. The length of the CDR3 is 14 residues.

This clone came up once. The chain links TRBV19 to TRBJ2-7; 9 bases are shared with TRBD2. With 10 bases clipped from V and 3 bases from J, the junction kept 7 bases outside the gene matches. The CDR3 is 13 amino acids. Germline-derived CDR1 and CDR2 are LNHDA and SQIVND (reference sequence). The CDR3 region has the DNA TGTGCCACCGGAGGGACTAGCAACTACGAGCAGTACTTC. Translation: CATGGTSNYEQYF.

This clone was seen only once. This sequence joins TRBV18 and TRBJ1-4; D is perhaps TRBD1 (6 bases). Trimming removed 2 bases from V and 7 bases from J, with 14 bases in between. CDR3 length: 15 amino acids. CDR1 and CDR2 (germline): KGHSH, LQKENI. In DNA form, the CDR3 reads TGTGCCAGCTCACCAGTGACAGGAACTGTTGAAAAACTGTTTTTT. This encodes CASSPVTGTVEKLFF. The entire variable domain, with the rest obtained from reference TRBV18 and TRBJ1-4, is as follows: NAGVMQNPRHLVRRRGQEARLRCSPMKGHSHVYWYRQLPEEGLKFMVYLQKENIIDESGMPKERFSAEFPKEGPSILRIQQVVRGDSAAYFCASSPVTGTVEKLFFGSGTQLSVL.

This clone was detected once. The V and J genes are TRBV7-3 and TRBJ2-3; maybe TRBD2 (6 bases). This CDR3 is 17 amino acids long. The V and J ends lost 5 bases and 2 bases respectively, with 20 bases between them. Germline CDR1 reads SGHTA; CDR2 reads FQGTGA. The CDR3 DNA sequence: TGTGCCAGCAGCCTCCGACCCGTAGAGCGGGCCACAGATACGCAGTATTTT. Protein product: CASSLRPVERATDTQYF. Full variable domain (rest looked up from reference TRBV7-3 and TRBJ2-3): GAGVSQTPSNKVTEKGKYVELRCDPISGHTALYWYRQSLGQGPEFLIYFQGTGAADDSGLPNDRFFAVRPEGSVSTLKIQRTERGDSAVYLCASSLRPVERATDTQYFGPGTRLTVL.

V usage is TRBV19 and J usage is TRBJ2-6, with a tentative D call TRBD1 (5 bases). Trimming shortened V by 5 bases and J by 0 bases, and 8 bases separated the two germline ends. CDR1 and CDR2 from the germline V gene are LNHDA and SQIVND (reference sequence). The CDR3 has 15 residues. CDR3 in DNA: TGTGCCAGTAGTGTCGACAGCTCTGGGGCCAACGTCCTGACTTTC. Its protein product is CASSVDSSGANVLTF.

This rearrangement joins TRBV30 to TRBJ2-3; D call uncertain. The CDR3 is 12 amino acids. Germline V gene sequence: CDR1 GTSNPN, CDR2 SVGIG (reference sequence). The V gene lost 2 bases and the J gene lost 4 bases, with 7 bases spanning the gap. CDR3 in DNA: TGTGCCTGGAGTTTTGGGGCAGATACGCAGTATTTT. It translates to CAWSFGADTQYF.

The gene calls are TRBV30 and TRBJ1-1, with a possible D match to TRBD1 (5 bases). CDR1 and CDR2 (germline): GTSNPN, SVGIG (reference sequence). The CDR3 runs to 13 residues. The germline V and J ends were trimmed by 2 bases and 3 bases, with 10 bases remaining between them. CDR3 sequence: CAWSQGGDTEAFF. CDR3 coding DNA: TGTGCCTGGAGTCAGGGAGGGGACACTGAAGCTTTCTTT.

In the case of this clone: Other DNA variants within this sample encode the same CDR3. The CDR3, as DNA: TGTGCCAGCAGCTTAGGGGGGACTAGCGGTTTCTACGAGCAGTACTTC. Amino acids: CASSLGGTSGFYEQYF. This chain uses TRBV11-2 with TRBJ2-7, with TRBD2 matching over 11 bases. The CDR3 totals 16 residues. Unmatched junction bases numbered 5, after V lost 1 base and J lost 3 bases. Germline V gives CDR1 SGHAT, CDR2 FQNNGV.

The V call is TRBV11-1, the J call TRBJ2-1; no clear D gene. Germline V gene lookup returns CDR1 SGHAT and CDR2 FQDESV (reference sequence). Trimming took 5 bases from V and 9 from J, leaving 5 bases between them. This CDR3 comprises 10 residues. The CDR3 sequence: CASSQIEQFF. Written as DNA, the CDR3 is TGTGCCAGCAGCCAGATTGAGCAGTTCTTC.

In the case of this clone: It is likely a read error: a sequence one base away is far more abundant. Distinct nucleotide sequences in the sample also encode this CDR3. V is TRBV30 and J is TRBJ2-3; TRBD2 is a possible D gene (6 bases). Germline V gene lookup returns CDR1 GTSNPN and CDR2 SVGIG (reference sequence). This CDR3 region has 14 residues. V lost 1 base to trimming and J lost 5 bases, with 13 bases between them. CDR3 amino acids: CAWSDHGEVDTQYF. CDR3 DNA: TGTGCCTGGAGTGACCACGGGGAGGTAGATACGCAGTATTTT.

This clone has a single count. An end of the junction does not agree with germline; a read error may underlie this. This chain uses TRBV7-7 with TRBJ2-1; 10 nucleotides align to TRBD2. Germline lookup yields CDR1 SSHAT and CDR2 FNYEAQ (reference sequence). The CDR3 spans 15 residues. The CDR3 region is CASSPAGGPGDEQFF. The DNA for the CDR3 is TGTGCTAGCAGCCCAGCGGGAGGGCCAGGTGATGAGCAGTTCTTC.

J is TRBJ2-2 and V is TRBV28; D may be TRBD2 (5 bases). Trimming removed 8 bases from V and 1 base from J, with 8 bases in between. CDR1 is MDHEN, CDR2 SYDVKM, per germline. The CDR3 spans 13 residues. This chain's CDR3 is CASEAGNTGELFF. CDR3 nucleotides: TGTGCCAGCGAGGCGGGGAACACCGGGGAGCTGTTTTTT. Combining the CDR3 with reference TRBV28 and TRBJ2-2 gives the whole variable domain DVKVTQSSRYLVKRTGEKVFLECVQDMDHENMFWYRQDPGLGLRLIYFSYDVKMKEKGDIPEGYSVSREKKERFSLILESASTNQTSMYLCASEAGNTGELFFGEGSRLTVL.

This rearrangement joins TRBV7-2 to TRBJ1-1; the D gene is possibly TRBD1 (6 bases). Germline V CDR1 and CDR2: SGHTA, FQGNSA. The CDR3 runs to 12 residues. V shed 8 bases and J shed 4 bases, with 11 bases lying between them. CDR3 nucleotides: TGTGCCAGCCGAGAGGGGGGCACTGAAGCTTTCTTT. Translating it yields CASREGGTEAFF.

There are a few counts of this clone. The J gene is TRBJ1-5, the V gene TRBV19, with TRBD1 identical over 10 bases. The CDR3 covers 15 residues. V dropped 6 bases and J dropped 4; count of bases not matched to a gene: 6. Germline CDR1 is LNHDA and CDR2 is SQIVND (reference sequence). The CDR3 sequence: CASRFRDRGNQPQHF. CDR3 bases: TGTGCCAGTAGATTCCGGGACAGGGGTAATCAGCCCCAGCATTTT.

This clone has only one observation. This sequence joins TRBV28 and TRBJ2-1, with D tentatively TRBD1 (5 bases). The V end lost 3 bases, the J end lost 8 bases, and 11 bases lay between the germline ends. This CDR3 is built from 13 residues. CDR1 is MDHEN, CDR2 SYDVKM, per germline. In nucleotides, the CDR3 is TGTGCCAGCAGTTTCTTTTCCAGGGATGAGCAGTTCTTC. Amino acid sequence: CASSFFSRDEQFF.

With regard to this clone: The sample carries other DNA sequences with the same CDR3. J is TRBJ1-1 and V is TRBV19, with D hard to call. The CDR3 totals 13 residues. CDR1 and CDR2 from the germline V gene are LNHDA and SQIVND (reference sequence). The V gene lost 6 bases and the J gene lost 1 base, with 9 bases spanning the gap. CDR3 DNA sequence: TGTGCCAGTAGCATCAGACAGAACACTGAAGCTTTCTTT. This sequence encodes CASSIRQNTEAFF.

The CDR3 loop is CASSPQTGHEQYF. The CDR3 bases are TGCGCCAGCAGCCCTCAGACAGGGCACGAGCAGTACTTC. The V call is TRBV5-1, the J call TRBJ2-7; 7 positions match TRBD1. Germline-derived CDR1 and CDR2 are SGHRS and YFSETQ. The CDR3 is 13 residues long. V lost 4 bases to trimming and J lost 5 bases; unmatched junction nucleotides: 6.

This clone was counted only a few times. The chain has TRBV7-9 and TRBJ2-3, with 7 nucleotides matching TRBD2. The CDR3 is 19 residues long. J was trimmed by 5 bases and V by 10 bases; bases with no gene match: 27. Germline V gene sequence: CDR1 SEHNR, CDR2 FQNEAQ (reference sequence). The CDR3 sequence is CATHLTGVMLAGALDTQYF. CDR3 bases: TGTGCCACCCACCTAACCGGGGTCATGCTGGCGGGAGCGTTAGATACGCAGTATTTT.

The CDR3 DNA follows: TGTGCCAGCAGCTTGGGCCTAGCGGGAGACGAGCAGTACTTC. Translated, it gives CASSLGLAGDEQYF. This chain links TRBV5-4 with TRBJ2-7, with 10 bases aligning to TRBD2. Trimming at V came to 0 bases and at J to 5 bases, leaving 2 bases not matched to a gene. This CDR3 region has 14 residues. Germline CDR1 is SGHNT and CDR2 is YYREEE (reference sequence).

Of note for this clone: The same CDR3 is also encoded by other DNA sequences in this sample. The chain is built from TRBV5-1 and TRBJ2-3, with D hard to call. Germline CDR1 SGHRS, CDR2 YFSETQ. The CDR3 covers 13 residues. V shed 0 bases and J shed 4 bases, with 6 bases lying between them. The CDR3 spells CASSLALPDTQYF. The CDR3 nucleotides read TGCGCCAGCAGCTTGGCACTGCCAGATACGCAGTATTTT.

J is TRBJ2-7 and V is TRBV5-1, with D perhaps TRBD1 (6 bases). The CDR3 runs to 13 residues. Germline CDR1 is SGHRS and CDR2 is YFSETQ. With 3 bases removed from V and 3 bases from J, the gap between germline ends came to 10 bases. CDR3 nucleotides: TGCGCCAGCAGCTACGACAGGATCTACGAGCAGTACTTC. This translates into CASSYDRIYEQYF.

This clone is a singleton in its sample. The chain uses TRBV28 and TRBJ2-4; the D gene is possibly TRBD2 (7 bases). CDR1 is MDHEN and CDR2 is SYDVKM in the germline V gene. There are 14 residues in the CDR3. The germline V and J ends were trimmed by 6 bases and 3 bases, with 12 bases remaining between them. In nucleotides, the CDR3 is TGTGCCAGCAGGAGAGGGGGGGGCAAAAACATTCAGTACTTC. It yields the protein CASRRGGGKNIQYF. The variable domain in full, completed from reference TRBV28 and TRBJ2-4, reads DVKVTQSSRYLVKRTGEKVFLECVQDMDHENMFWYRQDPGLGLRLIYFSYDVKMKEKGDIPEGYSVSREKKERFSLILESASTNQTSMYLCASRRGGGKNIQYFGAGTRLSVL.

With respect to this clone: The same CDR3 arises from other DNA sequences in this sample as well. The rearrangement joins TRBV28 to TRBJ2-1; D is ambiguous. With 5 bases removed from V and 7 bases from J, the gap between germline ends came to 9 bases. The germline CDR1 and CDR2 sequences are MDHEN and SYDVKM. CDR3 length equals 12 residues. The CDR3 region has the DNA TGTGCCAGCAGTCCCCCTTATAATGAGCAGTTCTTC. It encodes CASSPPYNEQFF.

The chain is built from TRBV19 and TRBJ2-4, with 9 bases fitting TRBD1. CDR1 and CDR2 (germline): LNHDA, SQIVND (reference sequence). The V segment lost 4 bases and the J segment 7 bases; nucleotides outside the gene matches: 8. This CDR3 contains 15 residues. DNA of the CDR3: TGTGCCAGTAGTAATCTTCCGGGACAGGGTAACATTCAGTACTTC. It specifies CASSNLPGQGNIQYF.

The sample holds a few counts of this clone. CDR3 residues: CASSVYRETEAFF. The CDR3 nucleotides are TGTGCCAGCAGCGTATACAGGGAAACTGAAGCTTTCTTT. This chain uses TRBV7-2 with TRBJ1-1; TRBD1 might be the D (6 bases). The CDR3 covers 13 residues. In germline, CDR1 is SGHTA, CDR2 FQGNSA. Trimming cost V 5 bases and J 5 bases, with 12 bases left between them.

A word on this clone: A much larger clone is a single base away; this may be a read error. Other DNA sequences in this sample translate to the same CDR3. The rearrangement uses TRBV4-2 and TRBJ1-5, with no clear D. Germline V gene data show CDR1 as LGHNA and CDR2 as YNFKEQ. The CDR3 totals 16 residues. With 0 bases removed from V and 3 bases from J, the gap between germline ends came to 12 bases. CDR3 sequence reads: CASSQDLRQDNQPQHF. In nucleotides, the CDR3 is TGTGCCAGCAGCCAAGATCTGAGGCAGGACAATCAGCCCCAGCATTTT.

The chain combines TRBV4-1 with TRBJ2-4; 8 positions agree with TRBD2. The CDR3 runs 17 residues. V lost 1 base to trimming and J lost 0 bases; unmatched junction nucleotides: 5. Germline V lookup: CDR1 MGHRA, CDR2 YSYEKL. The CDR3 bases are TGCGCCAGCAGCCAAGTGGAGCGGGGGATAGCCAAAAACATTCAGTACTTC. Residues: CASSQVERGIAKNIQYF.